The entry below gives a single T cell receptor beta chain sequence along with its context. Different DNA sequences within this sample yield the same CDR3. This sample was included in a study of shared clonotypes between healthy human individuals. Sequenced by immunoSEQ multiplex PCR; TCRdb stores in-frame clones only, minus some. Of 2 million to 2.5 million clones detected, about nine tenths appear once; the ten largest clones hold around 0.35%. Germline trimming cut 5 bases from V and 4 bases from J; bases unmatched to any gene: 8. Germline V gene sequence: CDR1 MDHEN, CDR2 SYDVKM. This CDR3 has 14 residues.

The source is a young man in good health. Some clones in this sample may be carry-over from other donors' samples. The chain has TRBV28 and TRBJ2-7; TRBD2 aligns across 7 bases. Sequenced input: naive CD4+ T cells from PBMCs. Subset indicated: CD45RA+ positively selected. CDR3 in amino acids: CASSPTGGTYEQYF. In DNA, the CDR3 is TGTGCCAGCAGTCCCACGGGGGGTACTTACGAGCAGTACTTC.